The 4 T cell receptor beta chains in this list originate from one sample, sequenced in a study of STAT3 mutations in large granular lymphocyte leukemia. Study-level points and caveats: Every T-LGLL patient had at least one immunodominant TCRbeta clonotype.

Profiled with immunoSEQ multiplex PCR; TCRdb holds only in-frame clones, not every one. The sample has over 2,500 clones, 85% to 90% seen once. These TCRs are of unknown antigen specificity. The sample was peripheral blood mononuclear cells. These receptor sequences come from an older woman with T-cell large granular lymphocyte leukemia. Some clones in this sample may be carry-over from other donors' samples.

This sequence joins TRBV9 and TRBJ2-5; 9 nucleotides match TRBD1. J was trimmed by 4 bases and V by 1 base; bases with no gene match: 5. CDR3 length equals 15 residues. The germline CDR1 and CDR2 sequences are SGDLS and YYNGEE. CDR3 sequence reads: CASSVTGTGRETQYF. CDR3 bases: TGTGCCAGCAGCGTAACCGGGACAGGGAGAGAGACCCAGTACTTC.

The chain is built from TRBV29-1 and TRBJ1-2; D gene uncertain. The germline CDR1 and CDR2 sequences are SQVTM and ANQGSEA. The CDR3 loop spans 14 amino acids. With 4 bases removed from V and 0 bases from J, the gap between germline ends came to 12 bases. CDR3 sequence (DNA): TGCAGCGTTGCGAGGGATGGGGCTAACTATGGCTACACCTTC. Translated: CSVARDGANYGYTF.

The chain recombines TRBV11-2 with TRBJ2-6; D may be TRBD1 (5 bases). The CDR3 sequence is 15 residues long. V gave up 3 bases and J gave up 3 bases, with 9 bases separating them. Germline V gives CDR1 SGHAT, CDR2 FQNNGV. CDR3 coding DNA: TGTGCCAGCAGCTTGAAGGGGTTTGGGGCCAACGTCCTGACTTTC. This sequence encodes CASSLKGFGANVLTF.

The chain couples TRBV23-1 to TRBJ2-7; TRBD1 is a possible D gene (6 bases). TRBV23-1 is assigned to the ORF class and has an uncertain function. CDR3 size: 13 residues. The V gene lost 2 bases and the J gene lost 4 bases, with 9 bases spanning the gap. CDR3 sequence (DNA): TGCGCCAGCAGTCAAAAACAGGGATACGAGCAGTACTTC. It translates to CASSQKQGYEQYF.